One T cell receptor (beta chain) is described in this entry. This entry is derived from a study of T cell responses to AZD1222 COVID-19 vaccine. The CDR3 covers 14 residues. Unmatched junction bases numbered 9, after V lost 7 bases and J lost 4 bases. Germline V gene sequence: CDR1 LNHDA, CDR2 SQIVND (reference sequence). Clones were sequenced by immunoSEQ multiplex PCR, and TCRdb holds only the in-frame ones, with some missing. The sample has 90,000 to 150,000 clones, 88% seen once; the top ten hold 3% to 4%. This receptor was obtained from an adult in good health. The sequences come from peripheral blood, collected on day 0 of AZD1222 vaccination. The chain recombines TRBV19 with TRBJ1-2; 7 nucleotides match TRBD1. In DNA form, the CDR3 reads TGTGCCAGTACCAACCCCGGACAGGTCTATGGCTACACCTTC. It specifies CASTNPGQVYGYTF.